This paragraph covers one T cell receptor beta chain sequence. Its antigen remains unidentified. The assay was immunoSEQ multiplex PCR, and TCRdb's table has in-frame clones only and misses some. The table records over 130,000 clones, about 90% of them present only once. These data belong to a study of T cell responses to AZD1222 COVID-19 vaccine. General study points: Among those given AZD1222, only 6 or 7 were seropositive at baseline. The donors showed a predominance of white British ancestry and of females, with possible underestimation of clonal diversity. Spike-specific TCR depth and breadth grew after two AZD1222 doses. The peak T cell response came first, and repertoires were sampled only after it.

Germline CDR1 reads MNHEY; CDR2 reads SVGAGI. V was pared by 4 bases and J by 7 bases, with 14 bases between. The CDR3 runs to 14 residues. Sample: peripheral blood, taken 28 days after the second dose of the MenACWY control vaccine. The TCR comes from an adult who received the MenACWY meningococcal vaccine as a control. The rearrangement joins TRBV6-5 to TRBJ2-1; possible D gene TRBD1, 5 bases. The CDR3 reads CASSSDARGNEQFF. DNA of the CDR3: TGTGCCAGCAGTTCGGATGCTAGGGGTAATGAGCAGTTCTTC.